In its sample, the clone carrying this T cell receptor (beta chain) was seen a few times. Its target is not known. These data are taken from a study of T cells in Graves' hyperthyroidism and ophthalmopathy. Background on the study: Before treatment of any kind, peripheral blood was taken at initial diagnosis.

RNA transcripts were the template for amplifying TCR beta CDR3 regions. HTBI primers were the set used in a first-round RT-PCR of the TCR CDR3. One entry per CDR3 protein results from TCRdb running MiXCR on the multiplex PCR reads. The sample lists under 550,000 distinct CDR3 sequences; 20% were seen once. General study findings and limits: Blood also contained most expanded thyroid clonotypes above 0.001.

Not enrolled were patients with uncontrolled infection, other autoimmune disease, pregnancy or lactation. Sequencing was carried out using blood. The sequence was collected from a man aged 35-49 years with Graves' ophthalmopathy.

CDR3 region: CASSTGTVEREQYF. The DNA of the CDR3 is TGCGCCAGCAGCACTGGGACAGTGGAAAGAGAGCAGTACTTC. This chain joins TRBV5-1 and TRBJ2-7, with 7 bases that match TRBD1. Germline V gene data show CDR1 as SGHRS and CDR2 as YFSETQ. The V and J ends lost 4 bases and 7 bases, in that order; junction bases with no gene match: 11. This CDR3 is 14 amino acids long.